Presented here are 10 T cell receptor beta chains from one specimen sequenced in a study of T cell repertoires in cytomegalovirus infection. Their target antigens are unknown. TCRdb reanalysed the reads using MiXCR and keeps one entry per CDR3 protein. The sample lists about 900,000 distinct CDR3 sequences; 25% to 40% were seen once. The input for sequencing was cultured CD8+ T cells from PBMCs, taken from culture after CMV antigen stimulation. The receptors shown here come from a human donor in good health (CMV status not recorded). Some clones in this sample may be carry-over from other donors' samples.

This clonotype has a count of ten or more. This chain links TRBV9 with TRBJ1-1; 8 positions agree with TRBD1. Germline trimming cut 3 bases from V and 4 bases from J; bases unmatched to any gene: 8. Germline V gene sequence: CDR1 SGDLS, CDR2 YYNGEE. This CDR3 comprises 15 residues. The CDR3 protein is CASSAQRQGRTEAFF. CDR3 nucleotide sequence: TGTGCCAGCAGCGCCCAAAGACAGGGGCGCACTGAAGCTTTCTTT.

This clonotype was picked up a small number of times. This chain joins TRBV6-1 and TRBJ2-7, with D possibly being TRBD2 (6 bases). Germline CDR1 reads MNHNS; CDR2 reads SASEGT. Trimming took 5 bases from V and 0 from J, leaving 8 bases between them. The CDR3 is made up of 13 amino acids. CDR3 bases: TGTGCCAGCAGTACCGGGGGCTCCTACGAGCAGTACGTC. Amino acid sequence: CASSTGGSYEQYV.

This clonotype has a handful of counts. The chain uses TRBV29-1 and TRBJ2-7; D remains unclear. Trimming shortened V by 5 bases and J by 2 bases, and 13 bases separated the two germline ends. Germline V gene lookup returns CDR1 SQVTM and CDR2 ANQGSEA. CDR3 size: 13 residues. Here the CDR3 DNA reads TGCAGCGTTCTACAGATGGGGACCTACGAGCAGTACTTC. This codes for CSVLQMGTYEQYF.

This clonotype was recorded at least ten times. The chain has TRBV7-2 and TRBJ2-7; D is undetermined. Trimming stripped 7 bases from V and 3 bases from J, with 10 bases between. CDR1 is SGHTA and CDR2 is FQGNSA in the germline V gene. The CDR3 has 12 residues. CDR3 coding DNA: TGTGCCAGCACCACGAATAGCTACGAGCAGTACTTC. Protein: CASTTNSYEQYF.

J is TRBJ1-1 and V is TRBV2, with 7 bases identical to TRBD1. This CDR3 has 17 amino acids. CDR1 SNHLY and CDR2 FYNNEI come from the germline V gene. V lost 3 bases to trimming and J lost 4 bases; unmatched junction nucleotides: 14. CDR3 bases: TGTGCCAGCAGTGATGAGCAGGGGGGAGGATCTGGCACTGAAGCTTTCTTT. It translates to CASSDEQGGGSGTEAFF.

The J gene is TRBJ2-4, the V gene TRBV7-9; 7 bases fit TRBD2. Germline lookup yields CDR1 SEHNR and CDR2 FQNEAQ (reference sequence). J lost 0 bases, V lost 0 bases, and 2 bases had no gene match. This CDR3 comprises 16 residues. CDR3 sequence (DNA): TGTGCCAGCAGCTTAGCGGGGGGGAAAGCCAAAAACATTCAGTACTTC. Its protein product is CASSLAGGKAKNIQYF.

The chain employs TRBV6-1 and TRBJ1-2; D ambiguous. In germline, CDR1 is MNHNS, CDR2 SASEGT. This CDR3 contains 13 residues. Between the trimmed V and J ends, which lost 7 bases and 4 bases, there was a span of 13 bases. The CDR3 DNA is TGTGCCAGCACCGAAGGCGAGGTCTATGGCTACACCTTC. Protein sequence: CASTEGEVYGYTF.

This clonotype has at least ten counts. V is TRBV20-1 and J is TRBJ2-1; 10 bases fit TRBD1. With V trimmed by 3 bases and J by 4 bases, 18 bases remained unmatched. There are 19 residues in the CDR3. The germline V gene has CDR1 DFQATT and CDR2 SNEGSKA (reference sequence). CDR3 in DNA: TGCAGTGCTAGTCCCGGGGGGACAGGGGTGTCCCAAGTATACAATGAGCAGTTCTTC. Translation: CSASPGGTGVSQVYNEQFF.

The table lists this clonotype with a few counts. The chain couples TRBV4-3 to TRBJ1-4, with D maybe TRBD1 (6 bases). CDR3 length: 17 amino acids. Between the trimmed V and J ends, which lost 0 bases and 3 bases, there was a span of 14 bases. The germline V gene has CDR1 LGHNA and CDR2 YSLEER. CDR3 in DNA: TGCGCCAGCAGCCAAGAGGGGGGCGCGAGGGCTAATGAAAAACTGTTTTTT. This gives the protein CASSQEGGARANEKLFF.

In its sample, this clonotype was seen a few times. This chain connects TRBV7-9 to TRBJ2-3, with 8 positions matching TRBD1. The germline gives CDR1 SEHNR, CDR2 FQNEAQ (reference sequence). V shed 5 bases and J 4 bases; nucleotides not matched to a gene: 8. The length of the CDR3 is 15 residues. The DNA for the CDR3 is TGTGCCAGCAGCCATGACAGGGGAAGATCAGATACGCAGTATTTT. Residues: CASSHDRGRSDTQYF.